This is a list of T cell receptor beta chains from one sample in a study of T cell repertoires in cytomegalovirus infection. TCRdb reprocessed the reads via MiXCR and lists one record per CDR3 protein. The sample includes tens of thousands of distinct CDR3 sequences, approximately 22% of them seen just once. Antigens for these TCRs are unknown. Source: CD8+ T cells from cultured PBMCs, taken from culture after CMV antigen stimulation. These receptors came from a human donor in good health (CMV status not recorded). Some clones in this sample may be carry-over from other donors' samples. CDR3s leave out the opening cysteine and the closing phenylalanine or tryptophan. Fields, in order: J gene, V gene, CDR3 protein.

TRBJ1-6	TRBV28	ASRIDRVNSPLH
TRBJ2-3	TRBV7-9	ASSNSTGGDTQY
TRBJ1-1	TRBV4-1	ASSQEERDRATEAF
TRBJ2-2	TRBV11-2	ASSRGTERSTGELF
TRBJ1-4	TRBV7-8	ASRTNSITNEKLF
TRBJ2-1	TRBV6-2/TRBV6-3	ASSVYKNEQF
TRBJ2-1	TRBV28	ASSHQTGADEQF
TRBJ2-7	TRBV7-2	ASSFQGGAYEQY
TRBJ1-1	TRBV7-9	ASSERQGGNTEAF
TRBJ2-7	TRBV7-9	ASSPPESVEQY
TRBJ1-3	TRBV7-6	AFRQGRGNTIY
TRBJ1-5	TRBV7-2	ASSKRGGSGNQPQH
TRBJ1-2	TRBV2	ASSGQGNYGYT
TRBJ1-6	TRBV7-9	ASSLAGSPGSPLH
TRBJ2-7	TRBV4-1	ASSQEARGKEQY
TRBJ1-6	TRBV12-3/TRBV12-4	ASSLALGTDSPLH
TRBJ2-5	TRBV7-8	ASVSPGQQETQY
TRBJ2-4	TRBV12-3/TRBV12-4	ASSSREGIAKNSQY
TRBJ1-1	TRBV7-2	ASSLGTVDGAF
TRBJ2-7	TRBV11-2	ASRTGAKDEQY
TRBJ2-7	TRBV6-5	ASSYGPSPNSYEQY
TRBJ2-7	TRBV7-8	ASSLKGGGLYEQY
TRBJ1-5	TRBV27	ASSEDRGNQPQH
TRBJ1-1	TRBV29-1	SAKAAGGWNTEAF
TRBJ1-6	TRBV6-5	ASSYGQGSNSPLH
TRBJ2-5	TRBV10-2	ASSDGDGVGGHQETQY
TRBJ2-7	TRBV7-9	ASSSSGTATNEQY
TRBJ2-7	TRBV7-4	ASSPAERQNYEQY
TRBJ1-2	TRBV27	ASSSNGPGGYT
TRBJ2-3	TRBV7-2	ASSLGGAGTDTQY
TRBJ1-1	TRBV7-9	ASSSLRTEAF
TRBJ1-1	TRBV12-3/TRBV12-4	ASSPQGFMNTEAF
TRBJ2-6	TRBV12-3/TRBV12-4	ASTTGANVLT
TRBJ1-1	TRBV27	ASKLTPRRNTEAF
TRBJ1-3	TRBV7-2	ASSFYGSGNTIY
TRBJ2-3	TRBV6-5	ASSNGLAASTDTQY
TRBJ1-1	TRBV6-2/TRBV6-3	ASREDRQNTEAF
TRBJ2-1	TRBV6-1	ASSLGTGYDYNEQF
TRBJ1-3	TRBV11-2	ASSSGPIY
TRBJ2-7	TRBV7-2	ASSFQGWSEQY
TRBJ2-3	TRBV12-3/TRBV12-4	ASSLASPTDTQY
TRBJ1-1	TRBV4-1	ASSQEGGMNTEAF
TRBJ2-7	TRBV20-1	SGRSLAGLSSYEQY
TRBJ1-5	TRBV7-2	ASSLRPTSLSNQPQH
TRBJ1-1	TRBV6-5	ASSYGPLTEAF
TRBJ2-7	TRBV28	ASSFGQNSYEQY
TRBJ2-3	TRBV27	ASSPGTDTQY
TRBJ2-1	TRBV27	ASSLLGGSSYNEQF
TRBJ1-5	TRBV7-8	ASSLVEYSNQPQH
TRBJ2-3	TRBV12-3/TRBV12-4	ASSSFTGGSPADTQY
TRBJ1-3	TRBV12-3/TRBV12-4	ASSEGNTIY